This record concerns one TCR beta chain sequence. Its antigen is undetermined. The PCR was carried out with 60 Vbeta primers and 13 Jbeta primers. Libraries were prepared by immunoSEQ multiplex PCR; TCRdb keeps only in-frame clonotypes and omits some of them. The sample carries a few hundred thousand clones, 83% recorded once. The sample comes from a study of cytomegalovirus exposure and HLA in healthy donors. Whole-study findings and limits: A later analysis showed TCR association rates differing by HLA locus, peaking at DRB1 and lowest at HLA-C. Among immune exposure information, only CMV serostatus was available.

This CDR3 is 17 amino acids long. V was clipped by 3 bases and J by 5 bases; unmatched bases: 13. Germline CDR1 is SGDLS and CDR2 is YYNGEE. Sequencing was done on a sample of PBMCs. The J gene is TRBJ1-4, the V gene TRBV9; TRBD1 agrees at 7 bases. The receptor was derived from a girl under 18 in good health and CMV-seronegative. CDR3 DNA: TGTGCCAGCAGCGAAAGGACTCCGTCAGGGGGGAATGAAAAACTGTTTTTT. Encoded protein: CASSERTPSGGNEKLFF.